The T cell receptor (beta chain) under discussion was sequenced for a study of blood T cell repertoires in COVID-19. V was shortened by 5 bases and J by 8 bases, with 12 bases between the two germline ends. CDR1 and CDR2 from the germline V gene are MNHEY and SMNVEV (reference sequence). This CDR3 region has 13 residues. Data came from immunoSEQ multiplex PCR; TCRdb stores just in-frame clones and leaves some out. Here the sample spans 130,000 or so clones, over 60% being singletons. This TCR came from a human donor in a cohort sampled during active COVID-19. Sequencing was done on a sample of peripheral blood. The chain links TRBV27 to TRBJ2-2; D is uncertain. DNA for the CDR3: TGTGCCAGCAGTGTCCTCGAGGCGGGGGAGCTGTTTTTT. As protein: CASSVLEAGELFF.